The 25 T cell receptor beta chains below were found in one sample sequenced in a study of shared clonotypes between healthy human individuals. The repertoire was sequenced with immunoSEQ multiplex PCR; TCRdb's copy has only in-frame clones and lacks some. Altogether around 2,100,000 clones are present, about 95% being singletons, with the ten largest covering 0.95% to 1.5%. Terminally differentiated effector memory CD45RA+ cells were excluded from the naive CD8 cells, which were CD45RO-negative and positively selected for CCR7. The source material was naive CD8+ T cells sorted from blood. The origin of the receptors is a man younger than 35 in good health.

The V call is TRBV7-9, the J call TRBJ2-7; TRBD1 aligns across 7 bases. V gave up 8 bases and J gave up 3 bases; unmatched junction bases: 7. The CDR3 extends over 13 amino acids. Germline lookup yields CDR1 SEHNR and CDR2 FQNEAQ (reference sequence). The CDR3 sequence: CASGDRDVYEQYF. CDR3 sequence (DNA): TGTGCCAGCGGCGACAGGGACGTCTACGAGCAGTACTTC.

This clone was found once. The chain recombines TRBV29-1 with TRBJ2-7, with TRBD1 matching over 10 bases. V lost 4 bases, J lost 5 bases, and 8 bases stayed unmatched. The CDR3 runs to 14 residues. Germline V lookup: CDR1 SQVTM, CDR2 ANQGSEA. Here the CDR3 reads CSVGDRGSSHEQYF. CDR3 DNA sequence: TGCAGCGTTGGGGACAGGGGCTCATCCCACGAGCAGTACTTC.

The chain links TRBV5-8 to TRBJ2-5; the match to TRBD1 covers 7 bases. The CDR3 loop spans 14 amino acids. The germline V gene has CDR1 SGHTS and CDR2 YDEGEE. Trimming cost V 5 bases and J 2 bases; bases outside gene matches: 6. CDR3 sequence (DNA): TGTGCCAGCAGGACTACAGGGGTTCAAGAGACCCAGTACTTC. This sequence encodes CASRTTGVQETQYF.

J is TRBJ2-7 and V is TRBV29-1, with D possibly matching TRBD2 (5 bases). V dropped 4 bases and J dropped 2 bases, with 15 bases sitting between them. CDR1 is SQVTM, CDR2 ANQGSEA, per germline. This CDR3 spans 14 amino acids. The CDR3 spells CSVGENSETYEQYF. DNA for the CDR3: TGCAGCGTTGGGGAGAACAGCGAAACCTACGAGCAGTACTTC.

Points on this clone: Relative to the germline gene, one junction end is altered; a read error may explain this. The V gene is TRBV5-6, the J gene TRBJ2-7; weak D call: TRBD1 (6 bases). This CDR3 has 18 amino acids. Germline V gives CDR1 SGHDT, CDR2 YYEEEE. CDR3 residues: CASSSTLKDRPNDYEHPF. The DNA of the CDR3 is TGTGCCAGCAGCTCAACTTTAAAAGACAGGCCAAACGATTACGAGCACCCATTC.

Details on this clone: The sample contains more than one DNA sequence encoding this CDR3. This rearrangement joins TRBV11-2 to TRBJ1-5, with 8 bases matching TRBD1. The V and J ends lost 5 bases and 6 bases, in that order; junction bases with no gene match: 3. The CDR3 spans 13 residues. Germline V gene sequence: CDR1 SGHAT, CDR2 FQNNGV. The CDR3 region is CASSLGTGQPQHF. In nucleotides, the CDR3 is TGTGCCAGCAGCCTGGGGACAGGTCAGCCCCAGCATTTT.

J is TRBJ2-2 and V is TRBV7-8; 14 nucleotides agree with TRBD2. CDR1 is SGHVS and CDR2 is FQNEAQ in the germline V gene. The CDR3 loop spans 17 amino acids. The junction had 6 bases not matched to a gene; V was cut back by 4 bases and J by 5 bases. As DNA, the CDR3 is TGTGCCAGCAGCTCGGGACTAGCGGGAGTTGGTACCGGGGAGCTGTTTTTT. Its protein is CASSSGLAGVGTGELFF.

The chain has TRBV30 and TRBJ2-1; 7 bases align to TRBD1. J lost 8 bases, V lost 1 base, and 11 bases had no gene match. CDR3 size: 15 residues. CDR1 and CDR2 (germline): GTSNPN, SVGIG (reference sequence). In nucleotides, the CDR3 is TGTGCCTGGAGTGAACCGGGACAGATGTGGGATGAGCAGTTCTTC. This translates into CAWSEPGQMWDEQFF. Full variable domain (missing parts from reference TRBV30 and TRBJ2-1): SQTIHQWPATLVQPVGSPLSLECTVEGTSNPNLYWYRQAAGRGLQLLFYSVGIGQISSEVPQNLSASRPQDRQFILSSKKLLLSDSGFYLCAWSEPGQMWDEQFFGPGTRLTVL.

The CDR3 bases are TGTGCCAGCAGCCATTTGTCGACCTACAATGAGCAGTTCTTC. Encoded protein: CASSHLSTYNEQFF. The rearrangement uses TRBV14 and TRBJ2-1; D unresolved. The V end was cut by 3 bases, the J end by 2 bases, with 8 bases between. Germline V gives CDR1 SGHDN, CDR2 FVKESK. The CDR3 extends over 14 amino acids.

The rearrangement joins TRBV15 to TRBJ2-2, with 12 bases fitting TRBD2. This CDR3 is built from 17 residues. Germline V gene data show CDR1 as LNHNV and CDR2 as YYDKDF (reference sequence). The J segment lost 6 bases and the V segment lost 1 base, leaving 6 bases of the junction unmatched. This CDR3 reads CATSRGPLAGGSGELFF. The CDR3 nucleotides read TGTGCCACCAGCAGAGGCCCACTAGCGGGAGGTTCCGGGGAGCTGTTTTTT.

The chain combines TRBV6-1 with TRBJ2-7, with 7 bases matching TRBD2. Germline-derived CDR1 and CDR2 are MNHNS and SASEGT. The junction had 8 bases not matched to a gene; V was cut back by 3 bases and J by 3 bases. The CDR3 sequence is 15 residues long. The CDR3 nucleotides read TGTGCCAGCAGTGATAGGGAGGGTCTGAACTACGAGCAGTACTTC. Its translation: CASSDREGLNYEQYF.

The gene calls are TRBV7-9 and TRBJ2-7, with D maybe TRBD1 (6 bases). Germline CDR1 SEHNR, CDR2 FQNEAQ (reference sequence). The CDR3 loop spans 14 amino acids. Trimming took off 7 bases at V and 2 bases at J, with 15 bases between the two ends. The CDR3 loop reads CASTDRTDTYEQYF. DNA of the CDR3: TGTGCCAGCACCGACAGGACGGATACCTACGAGCAGTACTTC.

The chain uses TRBV5-1 and TRBJ2-7; a possible D gene is TRBD2 (6 bases). CDR3 length: 13 residues. CDR1 and CDR2 (germline): SGHRS, YFSETQ. With 4 bases removed from V and 0 bases from J, the gap between germline ends came to 8 bases. As DNA, the CDR3 is TGCGCCAGCAGCGTAGCGGTCTCCTACGAGCAGTACTTC. Its protein is CASSVAVSYEQYF.

The J gene is TRBJ2-2, the V gene TRBV7-6; tentatively, D is TRBD1 (5 bases). The CDR3 is 16 residues long. V lost 4 bases, J lost 1 base, and 13 bases lay in between. Germline V gene lookup returns CDR1 SGHVS and CDR2 FNYEAQ. CDR3 DNA sequence: TGTGCCAGCAGCTCTACGACAGTCATGAACACCGGGGAGCTGTTTTTT. Translating it yields CASSSTTVMNTGELFF.

V gene TRBV7-8 combines with J gene TRBJ2-7; TRBD1 agrees at 9 bases. Trimming at V came to 4 bases and at J to 7 bases, leaving 17 bases not matched to a gene. This CDR3 is 17 amino acids long. The germline V gene encodes CDR1 SGHVS and CDR2 FQNEAQ. CDR3 nucleotides: TGTGCCAGCAGCTCCCGTGGCACACAGGGGGCGCTTTGGGAGCAGTACTTC. Its protein product is CASSSRGTQGALWEQYF.

The chain carries TRBV6-5 and TRBJ2-7, with D unclear. The germline V gene has CDR1 MNHEY and CDR2 SVGAGI. This CDR3 has 13 residues. The V gene lost 7 bases and the J gene lost 0 bases, with 10 bases spanning the gap. The CDR3 here is CASMGGVSYEQYF. CDR3 nucleotide sequence: TGTGCCAGCATGGGTGGGGTCTCCTACGAGCAGTACTTC.

This chain connects TRBV7-6 to TRBJ2-2, with 8 positions matching TRBD1. The CDR3 sequence is 15 residues long. V shed 6 bases and J 0 bases; nucleotides not matched to a gene: 3. Looked up from germline, CDR1 is SGHVS and CDR2 is FNYEAQ. Here the CDR3 DNA reads TGTGCCAGCAGTTTGGGACAGGCGAACACCGGGGAGCTGTTTTTT. The encoded protein is CASSLGQANTGELFF.

DNA of the CDR3: TGTGCCAGCAGTGAAGGTCCAGGGGCGAACACTGAAGCTTTCTTT. This codes for CASSEGPGANTEAFF. This rearrangement joins TRBV6-1 to TRBJ1-1; D possibly corresponds to TRBD1 (6 bases). This CDR3 is built from 15 residues. The germline V and J ends were trimmed by 1 base and 1 base, with 10 bases remaining between them. In germline, CDR1 is MNHNS, CDR2 SASEGT.

Details on this clone: Other nucleotide sequences from this sample produce the same CDR3. The CDR3 DNA is TGTGCCAGCAGCGTAGGTATGAACACTGAAGCTTTCTTT. Amino acids: CASSVGMNTEAFF. V is TRBV9 and J is TRBJ1-1; D call uncertain. Between the trimmed V and J ends, which lost 0 bases and 0 bases, there was a span of 3 bases. Per germline, CDR1 SGDLS and CDR2 YYNGEE. The CDR3 consists of 13 residues.

In regard to this clone: Other DNA variants within this sample encode the same CDR3. This rearrangement joins TRBV9 to TRBJ2-1; 7 nucleotides match TRBD2. V was pared by 4 bases and J by 0 bases, with 4 bases of the junction left unmatched. CDR3 length: 15 amino acids. Germline V lookup: CDR1 SGDLS, CDR2 YYNGEE. The CDR3 here is CASSLSGVSYNEQFF. The CDR3 nucleotides are TGTGCCAGCAGCCTAAGCGGGGTCTCCTACAATGAGCAGTTCTTC.

As concerns this clone: Different DNA sequences within this sample yield the same CDR3. The chain combines TRBV5-6 with TRBJ1-2; TRBD1 is a possible D gene (6 bases). V shed 0 bases and J shed 4 bases, with 10 bases lying between them. The CDR3 loop spans 14 amino acids. Germline loops: CDR1 SGHDT, CDR2 YYEEEE. CDR3: CASSLEGVSYGYTF. In DNA form, the CDR3 reads TGTGCCAGCAGCTTGGAGGGGGTTTCCTATGGCTACACCTTC.

The chain uses TRBV5-6 and TRBJ2-7, with 7 bases fitting TRBD1. There are 14 residues in the CDR3. Per germline, CDR1 SGHDT and CDR2 YYEEEE. J gave up 5 bases and V 2 bases, and 7 bases lay outside the gene matches. CDR3 in DNA: TGTGCCAGCAGCTTTCCGACAGGGACCCACGAGCAGTACTTC. Residues: CASSFPTGTHEQYF.

Remarks on this clone: Additional DNA sequences in this sample encode the identical CDR3. The gene calls are TRBV30 and TRBJ2-7; maybe TRBD2 (6 bases). Between the trimmed V and J ends, which lost 0 bases and 2 bases, there was a span of 11 bases. This CDR3 is 14 amino acids long. CDR1 is GTSNPN, CDR2 SVGIG, per germline (reference sequence). CDR3 in DNA: TGTGCCTGGAGTGTACTCGCGGGACCCTACGAGCAGTACTTC. Its translation: CAWSVLAGPYEQYF.

The V call is TRBV28, the J call TRBJ1-3; no clear D gene. The CDR3 extends over 15 amino acids. V lost 3 bases, J lost 8 bases, and 17 bases lay in between. Germline values: CDR1 MDHEN, CDR2 SYDVKM. Written as DNA, the CDR3 is TGTGCCAGCAGTTTGGGCGACTCAACCGGAGACACCATATATTTT. As protein: CASSLGDSTGDTIYF.

The genes are TRBV28 and TRBJ2-2; tentative D call: TRBD1 (5 bases). Trimming stripped 1 base from V and 4 bases from J, with 13 bases between. Looked up from germline, CDR1 is MDHEN and CDR2 is SYDVKM. The CDR3 runs 16 residues. The CDR3 region is CASSLLPQGSTGELFF. DNA for the CDR3: TGTGCCAGCAGTTTATTACCCCAGGGTTCCACCGGGGAGCTGTTTTTT.